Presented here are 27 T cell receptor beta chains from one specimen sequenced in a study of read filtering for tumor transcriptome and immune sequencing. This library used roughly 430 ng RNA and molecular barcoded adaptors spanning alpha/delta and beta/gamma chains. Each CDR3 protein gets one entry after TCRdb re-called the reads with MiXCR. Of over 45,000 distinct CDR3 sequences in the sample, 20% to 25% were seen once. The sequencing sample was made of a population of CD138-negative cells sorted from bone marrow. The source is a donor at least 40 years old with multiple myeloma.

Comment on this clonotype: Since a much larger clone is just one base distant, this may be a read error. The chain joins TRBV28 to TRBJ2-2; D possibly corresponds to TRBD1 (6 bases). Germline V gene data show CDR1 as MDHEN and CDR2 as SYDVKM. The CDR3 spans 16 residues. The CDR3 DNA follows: TGTGCCAGCGGCATCTTGAGCAGGGGAAACACCGGGGAGATGTTTTTT. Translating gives CASGILSRGNTGEMFF.

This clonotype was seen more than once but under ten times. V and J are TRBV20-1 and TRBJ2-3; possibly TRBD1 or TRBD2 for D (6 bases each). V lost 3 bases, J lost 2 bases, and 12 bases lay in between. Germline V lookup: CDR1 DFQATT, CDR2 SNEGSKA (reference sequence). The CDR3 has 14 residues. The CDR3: CSASKGGLTDTQYF. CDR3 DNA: TGCAGTGCTAGCAAAGGGGGACTCACAGATACGCAGTATTTT.

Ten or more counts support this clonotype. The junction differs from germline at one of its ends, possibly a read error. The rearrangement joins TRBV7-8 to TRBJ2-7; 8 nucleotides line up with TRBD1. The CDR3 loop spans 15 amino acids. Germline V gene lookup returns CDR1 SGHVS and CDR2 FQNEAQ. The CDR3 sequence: CASSTHRGASSEQYF. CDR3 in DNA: TGTGCCAGCAGCACACACAGGGGGGCGTCCTCCGAGCAGTACTTC.

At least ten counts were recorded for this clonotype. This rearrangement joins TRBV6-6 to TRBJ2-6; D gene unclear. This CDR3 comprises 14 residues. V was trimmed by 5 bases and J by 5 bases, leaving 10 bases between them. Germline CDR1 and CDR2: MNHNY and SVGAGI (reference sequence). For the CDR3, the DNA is TGTGCCAGCAGTGAAATTCTGAGGGCCAACGTCCTGACTTTC. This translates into CASSEILRANVLTF.

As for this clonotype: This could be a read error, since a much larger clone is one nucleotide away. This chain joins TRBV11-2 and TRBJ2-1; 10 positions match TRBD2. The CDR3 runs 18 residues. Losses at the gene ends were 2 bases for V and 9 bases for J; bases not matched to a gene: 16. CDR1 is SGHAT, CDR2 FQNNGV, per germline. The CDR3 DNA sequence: TGTGCCAGCAGCTTAAGGGCTAACACCGGTCGACTAGCGGGTGAGCAGTTCTTC. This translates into CASSLRANTGRLAGEQFF.

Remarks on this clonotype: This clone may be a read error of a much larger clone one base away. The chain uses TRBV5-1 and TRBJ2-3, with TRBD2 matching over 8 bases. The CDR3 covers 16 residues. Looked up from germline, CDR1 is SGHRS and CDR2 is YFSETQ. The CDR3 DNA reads TGCGCCAGCAGTACACCCGGGCTAGCGGGCACAGGTACGCAGTATTTT. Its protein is CASSTPGLAGTGTQYF. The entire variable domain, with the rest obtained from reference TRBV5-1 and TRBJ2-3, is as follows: KAGVTQTPRYLIKTRGQQVTLSCSPISGHRSVSWYQQTPGQGLQFLFEYFSETQRNKGNFPGRFSGRQFSNSRSEMNVSTLELGDSALYLCASSTPGLAGTGTQYFGPGTRLTVL.

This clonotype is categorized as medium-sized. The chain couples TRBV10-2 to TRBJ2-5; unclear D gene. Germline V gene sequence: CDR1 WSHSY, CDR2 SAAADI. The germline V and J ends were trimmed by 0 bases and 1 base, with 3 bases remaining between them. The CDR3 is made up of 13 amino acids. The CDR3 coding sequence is TGCGCCAGCAGTGAGTCGGGCCAAGAGACCCAGTACTTC. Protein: CASSESGQETQYF.

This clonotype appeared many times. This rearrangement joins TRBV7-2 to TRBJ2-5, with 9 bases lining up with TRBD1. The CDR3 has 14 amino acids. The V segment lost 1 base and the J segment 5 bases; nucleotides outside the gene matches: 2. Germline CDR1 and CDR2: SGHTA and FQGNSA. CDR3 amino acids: CASSLVGQGETQYF. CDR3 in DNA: TGTGCCAGCAGCTTAGTCGGACAGGGGGAGACCCAGTACTTC.

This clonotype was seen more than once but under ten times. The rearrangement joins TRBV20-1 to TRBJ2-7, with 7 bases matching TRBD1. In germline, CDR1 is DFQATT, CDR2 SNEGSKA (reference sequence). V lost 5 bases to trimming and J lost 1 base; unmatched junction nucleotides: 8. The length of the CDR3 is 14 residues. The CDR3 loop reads CSAWAGTDSYEQYF. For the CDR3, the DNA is TGCAGTGCTTGGGCCGGGACAGATTCCTACGAGCAGTACTTC.

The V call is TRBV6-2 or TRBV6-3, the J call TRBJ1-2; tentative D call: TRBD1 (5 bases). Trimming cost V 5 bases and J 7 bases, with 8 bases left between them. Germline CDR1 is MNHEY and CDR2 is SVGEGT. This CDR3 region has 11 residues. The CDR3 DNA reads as TGTGCCAGCAGTACGGGACTTGGCTACACCTTC. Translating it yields CASSTGLGYTF.

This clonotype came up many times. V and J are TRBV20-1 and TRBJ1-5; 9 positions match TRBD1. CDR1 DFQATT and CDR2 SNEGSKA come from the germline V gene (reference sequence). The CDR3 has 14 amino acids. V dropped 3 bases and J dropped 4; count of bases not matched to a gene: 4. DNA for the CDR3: TGCAGTGCTAGCGGGACAGGGATAAATCAGCCCCAGCATTTT. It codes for CSASGTGINQPQHF.

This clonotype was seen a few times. This chain's CDR3 is CASSLLTSGETQYF. CDR3 in DNA: TGTGCCAGCAGCTTGTTGACTAGCGGGGAGACCCAGTACTTC. The chain combines TRBV5-6 with TRBJ2-5, with 10 bases that match TRBD2. The germline V gene encodes CDR1 SGHDT and CDR2 YYEEEE. This CDR3 comprises 14 residues. J lost 5 bases, V lost 1 base, and 2 bases had no gene match.

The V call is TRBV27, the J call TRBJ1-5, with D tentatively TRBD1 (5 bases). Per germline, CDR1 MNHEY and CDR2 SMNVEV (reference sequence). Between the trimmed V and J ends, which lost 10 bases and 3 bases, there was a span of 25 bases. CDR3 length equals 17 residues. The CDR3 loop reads CATPPPGGGANNQPQHF. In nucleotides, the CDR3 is TGTGCCACCCCGCCCCCTGGTGGAGGGGCGAACAATCAGCCCCAGCATTTT.

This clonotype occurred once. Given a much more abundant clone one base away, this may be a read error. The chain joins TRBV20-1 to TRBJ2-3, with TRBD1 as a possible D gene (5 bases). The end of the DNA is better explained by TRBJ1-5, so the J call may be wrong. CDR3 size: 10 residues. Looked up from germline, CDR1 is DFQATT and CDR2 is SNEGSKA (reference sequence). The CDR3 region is CSARGNTQHF. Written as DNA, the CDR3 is TGCAGTGCTCGGGGCAATACGCAGCATTTT.

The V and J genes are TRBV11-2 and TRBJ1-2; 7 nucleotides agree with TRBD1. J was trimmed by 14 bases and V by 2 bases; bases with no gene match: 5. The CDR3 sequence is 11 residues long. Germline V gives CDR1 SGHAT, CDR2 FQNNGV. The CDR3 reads CASSLKQGQTF. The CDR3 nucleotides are TGTGCCAGCAGCTTAAAACAGGGGCAAACCTTC.

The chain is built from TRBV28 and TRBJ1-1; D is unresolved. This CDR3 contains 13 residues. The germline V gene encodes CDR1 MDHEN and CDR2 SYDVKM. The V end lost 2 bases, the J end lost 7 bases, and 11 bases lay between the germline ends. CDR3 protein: CASSLLGSSEAFF. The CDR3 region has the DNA TGTGCCAGCAGTTTACTGGGGAGCAGTGAAGCTTTCTTT. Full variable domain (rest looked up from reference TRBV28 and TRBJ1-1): DVKVTQSSRYLVKRTGEKVFLECVQDMDHENMFWYRQDPGLGLRLIYFSYDVKMKEKGDIPEGYSVSREKKERFSLILESASTNQTSMYLCASSLLGSSEAFFGQGTRLTVV.

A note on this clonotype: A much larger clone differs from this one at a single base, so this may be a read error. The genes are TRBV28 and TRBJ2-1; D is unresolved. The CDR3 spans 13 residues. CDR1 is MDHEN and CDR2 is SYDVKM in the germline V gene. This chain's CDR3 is CASNLQPKDEQFF. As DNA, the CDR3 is TGTGCCAGCAATTTACAGCCCAAGGATGAGCAGTTCTTC.

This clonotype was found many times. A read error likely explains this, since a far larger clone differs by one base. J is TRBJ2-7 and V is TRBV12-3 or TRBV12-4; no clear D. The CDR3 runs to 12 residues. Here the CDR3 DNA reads TGTGTCAGCAGTCTCCGACCCTACGAGCAGTACTTC. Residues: CVSSLRPYEQYF.

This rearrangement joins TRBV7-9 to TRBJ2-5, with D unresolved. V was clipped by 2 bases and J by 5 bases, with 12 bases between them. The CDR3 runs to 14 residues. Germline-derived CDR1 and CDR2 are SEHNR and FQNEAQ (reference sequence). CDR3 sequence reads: CASSLLLGSETQYF. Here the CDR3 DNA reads TGTGCCAGCAGCTTACTTTTGGGTTCGGAGACCCAGTACTTC.

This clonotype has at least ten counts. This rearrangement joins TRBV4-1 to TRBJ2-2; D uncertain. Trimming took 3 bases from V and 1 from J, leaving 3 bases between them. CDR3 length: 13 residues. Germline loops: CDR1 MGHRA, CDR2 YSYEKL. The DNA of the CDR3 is TGCGCCAGCAGCCATCAGAACACCGGGGAGCTGTTTTTT. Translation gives CASSHQNTGELFF.

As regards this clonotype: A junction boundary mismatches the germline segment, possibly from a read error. The CDR3 spells CSARGGGLAGSSYNGQFF. DNA of the CDR3: TGCAGTGCTAGAGGGGGGGGACTAGCGGGGAGCTCCTACAATGGGCAGTTCTTC. The genes are TRBV20-1 and TRBJ2-1; the match to TRBD2 covers 13 bases. The germline CDR1 and CDR2 sequences are DFQATT and SNEGSKA (reference sequence). The CDR3 length is 18 residues.

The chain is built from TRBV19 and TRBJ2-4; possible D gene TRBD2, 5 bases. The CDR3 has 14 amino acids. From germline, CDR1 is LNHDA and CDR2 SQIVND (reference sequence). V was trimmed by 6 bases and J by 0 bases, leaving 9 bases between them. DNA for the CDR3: TGTGCCAGTAGCAACCGGGGAGCCAAAAACATTCAGTACTTC. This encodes CASSNRGAKNIQYF.

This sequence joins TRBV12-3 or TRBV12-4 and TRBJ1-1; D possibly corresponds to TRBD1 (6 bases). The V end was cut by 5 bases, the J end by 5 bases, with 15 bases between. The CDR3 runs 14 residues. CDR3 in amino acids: CASSPGVLTTEAFF. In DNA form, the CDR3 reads TGTGCCAGCAGTCCAGGGGTCTTGACGACTGAAGCTTTCTTT.

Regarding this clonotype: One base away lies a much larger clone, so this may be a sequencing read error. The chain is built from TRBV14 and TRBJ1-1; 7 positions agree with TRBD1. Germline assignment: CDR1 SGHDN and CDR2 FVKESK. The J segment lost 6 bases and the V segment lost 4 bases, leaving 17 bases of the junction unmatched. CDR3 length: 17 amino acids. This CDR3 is CASSPWKGKGASAEAFF. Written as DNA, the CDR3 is TGTGCCAGCAGCCCCTGGAAGGGTAAGGGGGCGAGCGCTGAAGCTTTCTTT.

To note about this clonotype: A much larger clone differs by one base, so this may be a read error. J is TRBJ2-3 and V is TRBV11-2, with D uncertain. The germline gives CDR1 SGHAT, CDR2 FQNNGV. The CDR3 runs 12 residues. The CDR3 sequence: CACSTSSIFQYF. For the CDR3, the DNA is TGTGCCTGCAGCACCTCAAGTATATTTCAGTATTTT.

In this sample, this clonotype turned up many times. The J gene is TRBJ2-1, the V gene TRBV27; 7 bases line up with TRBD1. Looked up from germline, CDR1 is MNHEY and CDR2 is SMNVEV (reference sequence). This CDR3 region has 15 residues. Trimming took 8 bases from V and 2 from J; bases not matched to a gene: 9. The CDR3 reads CASATGLPTYNEQFF. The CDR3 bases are TGTGCCAGCGCGACAGGGCTTCCTACCTACAATGAGCAGTTCTTC.

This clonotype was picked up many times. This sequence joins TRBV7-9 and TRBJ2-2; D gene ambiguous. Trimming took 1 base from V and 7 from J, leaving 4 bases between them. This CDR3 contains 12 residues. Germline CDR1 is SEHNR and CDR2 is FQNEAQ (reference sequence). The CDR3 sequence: CASSLDSGELFF. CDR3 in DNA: TGTGCCAGCAGCTTAGACAGCGGGGAGCTGTTTTTT.